This T cell receptor beta chain was documented in a study of cytomegalovirus exposure and HLA in healthy donors. CDR1 and CDR2 from the germline V gene are SNHLY and FYNNEI. There are 15 residues in the CDR3. V dropped 4 bases and J dropped 5; count of bases not matched to a gene: 9. Whereas donors were nominally healthy upon sampling, unrecorded immune exposures were probable. Details on this clone: Its antigen is unidentified.

The study ran its PCR with 60 Vbeta and 13 Jbeta primers. Only in-frame clones appear in the TCRdb table, and some are missing; sequencing was by immunoSEQ multiplex PCR. Of 180,000 or so clones listed, roughly four fifths are singletons. Overall study results and limits: An analysis done earlier found most TCR beta V segments productive about 87% or about 30% of the time. TCR beta chains numbering 150 to 200 were designated cytomegalovirus-associated. 87-base-pair reads could not separate some V segments, including TRBV6-2 and TRBV6-3.

This receptor was obtained from a man aged 18-30 years in good health and CMV-seronegative. The chain employs TRBV2 and TRBJ1-2, with TRBD1 identical over 8 bases. Sequencing used PBMCs. For the CDR3, the DNA is TGTGCCAGCAGTGTGACCCAGGGGGCACGGTATGGCTACACCTTC. As protein: CASSVTQGARYGYTF.